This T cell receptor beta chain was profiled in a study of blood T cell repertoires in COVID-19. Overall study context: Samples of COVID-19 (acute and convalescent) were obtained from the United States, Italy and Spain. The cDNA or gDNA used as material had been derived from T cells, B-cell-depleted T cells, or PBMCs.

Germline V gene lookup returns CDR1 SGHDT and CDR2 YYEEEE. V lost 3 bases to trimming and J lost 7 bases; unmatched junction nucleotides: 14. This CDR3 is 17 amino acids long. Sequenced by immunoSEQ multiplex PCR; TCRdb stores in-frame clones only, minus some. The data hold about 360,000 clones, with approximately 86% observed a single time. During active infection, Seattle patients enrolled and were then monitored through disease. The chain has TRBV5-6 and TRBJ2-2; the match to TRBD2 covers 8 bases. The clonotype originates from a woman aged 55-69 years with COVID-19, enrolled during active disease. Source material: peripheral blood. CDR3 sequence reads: CASSSAPSGGPIGELFF. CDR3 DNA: TGTGCCAGCAGCTCAGCCCCGAGCGGGGGACCCATCGGGGAGCTGTTTTTT.